The 10 T cell receptor beta chains listed next were all sequenced from one sample in a study of blood T cell repertoires in COVID-19. TCRdb's copy holds only in-frame clones and misses some; the assay was immunoSEQ multiplex PCR. The repertoire consists of some 200,000 clones, with roughly 85% occurring once and the leading ten covering over 3%. Material: PBMCs or T cells enriched from blood (not recorded which). The source of these receptors is a woman in her forties with acute COVID-19.

The genes are TRBV7-9 and TRBJ1-2; D gene ambiguous. V lost 7 bases and J 7 bases, leaving 13 bases between the germline ends. The CDR3 is 12 residues long. Germline V gene sequence: CDR1 SEHNR, CDR2 FQNEAQ (reference sequence). Here the CDR3 reads CASTKSGRGYTF. CDR3 coding DNA: TGTGCCAGCACCAAGAGTGGGCGTGGCTACACCTTC.

The chain joins TRBV7-8 to TRBJ2-3; 9 bases agree with TRBD1. The CDR3 consists of 16 residues. Looked up from germline, CDR1 is SGHVS and CDR2 is FQNEAQ. The ends lost 3 bases at V and 14 bases at J; junction bases unmatched: 18. CDR3 nucleotides: TGTGCCAGCAGCTTTAGACAGGGGGAAAAGAGTCGGCGAAGGTATTTT. Amino acids: CASSFRQGEKSRRRYF.

The chain recombines TRBV9 with TRBJ1-2; no firm D call. The CDR3 spans 12 residues. The V gene's germline CDR1 is SGDLS and CDR2 YYNGEE. V was cut by 0 bases and J by 6 bases, with 6 bases left in between. CDR3 bases: TGTGCCAGCAGCGTAGCTGAGGATGGCTACACCTTC. Translated, it gives CASSVAEDGYTF.

The rearrangement uses TRBV27 and TRBJ2-7; D is unclear. Germline CDR1 is MNHEY and CDR2 is SMNVEV (reference sequence). V lost 5 bases to trimming and J lost 1 base, with 18 bases between them. The CDR3 contains 16 residues. The CDR3 loop reads CASSPLVERLSYEQYV. For the CDR3, the DNA is TGTGCCAGCAGTCCCCTTGTAGAGAGACTTTCCTACGAGCAGTACGTC.

The V call is TRBV19, the J call TRBJ1-5, with 8 bases aligning to TRBD1. J gave up 2 bases and V 6 bases, and 3 bases lay outside the gene matches. CDR1 and CDR2 (germline): LNHDA, SQIVND (reference sequence). The CDR3 is 14 amino acids. DNA of the CDR3: TGTGCCAGTAGCCCGGACAGGGGCAATCAGCCCCAGCATTTT. The encoded protein is CASSPDRGNQPQHF.

The chain carries TRBV7-9 and TRBJ1-2; possible D gene TRBD1, 5 bases. CDR1 and CDR2 from the germline V gene are SEHNR and FQNEAQ (reference sequence). This CDR3 contains 15 residues. Deletions cut 4 bases from V and 1 base from J, with 13 bases between. The CDR3 reads CASSSAREGNYGYTF. CDR3 in DNA: TGTGCCAGCAGCTCGGCCAGGGAGGGTAACTATGGCTACACCTTC.

V usage is TRBV23-1 and J usage is TRBJ1-1, with D possibly being TRBD1 (5 bases). TRBV23-1 is an open reading frame whose function is uncertain. V was pared by 5 bases and J by 5 bases, with 15 bases between. This CDR3 spans 14 amino acids. CDR3 DNA sequence: TGCGCCAGCAGTAGTATCAGGGTTAGGACTGAAGCTTTCTTT. Its protein is CASSSIRVRTEAFF.

This clone was picked up a small number of times. This rearrangement joins TRBV7-2 to TRBJ2-5; 9 bases are shared with TRBD2. The CDR3 is 17 amino acids. V dropped 5 bases and J dropped 1; count of bases not matched to a gene: 11. CDR1 and CDR2 from the germline V gene are SGHTA and FQGNSA. CDR3: CASSQLRGRGGQETQYF. As DNA, the CDR3 is TGTGCCAGCAGCCAATTAAGAGGGCGGGGGGGCCAAGAGACCCAGTACTTC.

V usage is TRBV12-3 or TRBV12-4 and J usage is TRBJ2-3; maybe TRBD2 (7 bases). This CDR3 has 13 amino acids. Deletions cut 6 bases from V and 5 bases from J, with 12 bases between. Written as DNA, the CDR3 is TGTGCCAGCAGAGGGGGGGGGCGAGATACGCAGTATTTT. This gives the protein CASRGGGRDTQYF.

The chain combines TRBV13 with TRBJ1-3, with unresolved D. Trimming shortened V by 1 base and J by 0 bases, and 10 bases separated the two germline ends. The germline V gene has CDR1 PRHDT and CDR2 FYEKMQ (reference sequence). The CDR3 has 16 amino acids. CDR3 bases: TGTGCCAGCAGCTTAGTGTCCTCCAGCTCTGGAAACACCATATATTTT. Amino acids: CASSLVSSSSGNTIYF.